The 15 T cell receptor beta chains in this list originate from one sample, sequenced in a study of T cells in Graves' hyperthyroidism and ophthalmopathy. The investigators amplified TCR beta CDR3 regions from RNA transcripts. A set of HTBI primers served as the primers for a first-round RT-PCR of the TCR CDR3. TCRdb re-derived calls from the multiplex PCR reads in MiXCR, one entry per CDR3 protein. This table has 300,000 to 400,000 distinct CDR3 sequences, roughly 18% appearing once. Specimen: blood. All receptors come from a woman aged 50 to 60 with Graves' hyperthyroidism.

The rearrangement uses TRBV2 and TRBJ1-5; D uncertain. The germline CDR1 and CDR2 sequences are SNHLY and FYNNEI. Trimming stripped 9 bases from V and 7 bases from J, with 7 bases between. This CDR3 is built from 10 residues. CDR3 sequence reads: CASGKQPQHF. The CDR3 DNA reads TGTGCCAGTGGAAAACAGCCCCAGCATTTT.

In its sample, this clonotype was seen a few times. This may be a read error: a much more frequent sequence differs by one nucleotide. This chain joins TRBV28 and TRBJ2-6, with D tentatively TRBD1 (5 bases). CDR3 length: 14 residues. CDR1 is MDHEN, CDR2 SYDVKM, per germline. The CDR3, as DNA: TGTGCCAGCAGTAGACCCTCTGGGGCCAACGTCCTGGCTTTC. Protein product: CASSRPSGANVLAF.

This clonotype was counted only a few times. This rearrangement joins TRBV30 to TRBJ2-5, with D possibly being TRBD2 (5 bases). Germline V gene data show CDR1 as GTSNPN and CDR2 as SVGIG (reference sequence). The CDR3 contains 15 residues. V gave up 3 bases and J gave up 5 bases, with 19 bases separating them. CDR3 in amino acids: CAWSPAGNPIETQYF. The CDR3 DNA reads TGTGCCTGGAGCCCTGCGGGCAATCCCATTGAGACCCAGTACTTC.

With respect to this clonotype: One end of the junction is discordant with germline, which a read error may explain. V usage is TRBV5-1 and J usage is TRBJ2-3; 8 positions match TRBD1. Germline values: CDR1 SGHRS, CDR2 YFSETQ. CDR3 length equals 17 residues. The CDR3 nucleotides read TGCGCCAGCACCTTGGGACAGGTGCCTAGACCGACAGATACGCAGTATTTT. Protein sequence: CASTLGQVPRPTDTQYF.

As for this clonotype: No conserved phenylalanine or tryptophan ends this CDR3, so it is likely a read error. The V and J genes are TRBV9 and TRBJ2-1; D gene unclear. Trimming removed 0 bases at V and 9 bases at J, with 10 bases between. The CDR3 totals 13 residues. CDR1 and CDR2 (germline): SGDLS, YYNGEE. In DNA, the CDR3 is TGTGCCAGCAGCGTAGCTGACGGAGTTGAGCAGTTCCTC. Its protein is CASSVADGVEQFL.

This clonotype was recorded many times. This chain links TRBV5-1 with TRBJ1-1; a weak D match, TRBD1 (6 bases). Germline CDR1 is SGHRS and CDR2 is YFSETQ. The CDR3 has 15 residues. The V gene lost 0 bases and the J gene lost 2 bases, with 11 bases spanning the gap. The chain's CDR3 is CASSLVGQLNTEAFF. Written as DNA, the CDR3 is TGCGCCAGCAGCTTGGTAGGACAGCTAAACACTGAAGCTTTCTTT.

This clonotype has a count of ten or more. The CDR3 coding sequence is TGTGCCAGCAGCTGGAATAGCGTGCCCACAGATACGCAGTATTTT. It yields the protein CASSWNSVPTDTQYF. The rearrangement uses TRBV5-4 and TRBJ2-3; TRBD2 might be the D (5 bases). This CDR3 has 15 amino acids. CDR1 is SGHNT, CDR2 YYREEE, per germline (reference sequence). V lost 3 bases and J lost 2, with 13 bases in between.

This clonotype was counted ten times or more. The rearrangement links TRBV3-1 to TRBJ1-4; D is uncertain. The CDR3 covers 12 residues. Germline CDR1 reads LGHDT; CDR2 reads YNNKEL (reference sequence). V shed 1 base and J shed 13 bases, with 10 bases lying between them. The CDR3 DNA reads as TGTGCCAGCAGCCAAGGAGAGGCCCGACTGTTTTTT. Its protein is CASSQGEARLFF.

This clonotype turned up a few times. This chain uses TRBV10-2 with TRBJ2-7; D might be TRBD2 (6 bases). The CDR3 loop spans 12 amino acids. V lost 5 bases and J lost 6, with 11 bases in between. Germline assignment: CDR1 WSHSY and CDR2 SAAADI. The CDR3 protein is CASSLTRSEQYF. The DNA of the CDR3 is TGCGCCAGCAGTCTGACTAGATCCGAGCAGTACTTC.

The gene calls are TRBV3-1 and TRBJ2-2; perhaps D is TRBD1 or TRBD2 (6 bases each). Trimming took 2 bases from V and 3 from J, leaving 10 bases between them. CDR3 size: 15 residues. Germline CDR1 is LGHDT and CDR2 is YNNKEL (reference sequence). The CDR3 spells CASSQQGTHTGELFF. The CDR3 DNA reads TGTGCCAGCAGCCAACAGGGGACTCACACCGGGGAGCTGTTTTTT.

This clonotype was counted only a few times. This chain uses TRBV20-1 with TRBJ2-1; 8 bases fit TRBD2. J lost 8 bases, V lost 3 bases, and 12 bases had no gene match. This CDR3 comprises 15 residues. Per the germline V gene, CDR1 is DFQATT and CDR2 is SNEGSKA (reference sequence). CDR3 loop: CSARWRAGGPHEQFF. The CDR3 bases are TGCAGTGCTAGGTGGCGGGCGGGGGGTCCACATGAGCAGTTCTTC.

The table lists this clonotype with a few counts. The gene calls are TRBV6-6 and TRBJ1-6; 9 nucleotides line up with TRBD1. Trimming at V came to 0 bases and at J to 10 bases, leaving 7 bases not matched to a gene. Germline lookup yields CDR1 MNHNY and CDR2 SVGAGI (reference sequence). The CDR3 totals 16 residues. The CDR3 coding sequence is TGTGCCAGCAGTTACTCGATGGGACAGGGAGGCTCACCCCTCCACTTT. This sequence encodes CASSYSMGQGGSPLHF.

The chain has TRBV6-1 and TRBJ2-3; TRBD1 is a possible D gene (5 bases). The V gene lost 5 bases and the J gene lost 2 bases, with 11 bases spanning the gap. Germline V gene lookup returns CDR1 MNHNS and CDR2 SASEGT. This CDR3 contains 14 residues. The CDR3 is CASSPWGTTDTQYF. In DNA, the CDR3 is TGTGCCAGCAGTCCCTGGGGCACCACAGATACGCAGTATTTT.

The DNA of the CDR3 is TGTGCCAGTAGTCACGGGGTAGCGGACACTGAAGCTTTCTTT. This sequence encodes CASSHGVADTEAFF. The chain is built from TRBV19 and TRBJ1-1, with unresolved D. CDR1 and CDR2 from the germline V gene are LNHDA and SQIVND (reference sequence). This CDR3 has 14 residues. V lost 5 bases and J 3 bases, leaving 13 bases between the germline ends.

There are many counts of this clonotype. The chain carries TRBV3-1 and TRBJ2-1; 10 bases are a match to TRBD2. Germline V gives CDR1 LGHDT, CDR2 YNNKEL (reference sequence). The CDR3 is 16 residues long. After removal of 0 bases from V and 8 bases from J, the junction contained 7 bases not matched to a gene. DNA of the CDR3: TGTGCCAGCAGCCAAGACCTGGTAGCGGGGGGTTATGAGCAGTTCTTC. Its protein product is CASSQDLVAGGYEQFF.